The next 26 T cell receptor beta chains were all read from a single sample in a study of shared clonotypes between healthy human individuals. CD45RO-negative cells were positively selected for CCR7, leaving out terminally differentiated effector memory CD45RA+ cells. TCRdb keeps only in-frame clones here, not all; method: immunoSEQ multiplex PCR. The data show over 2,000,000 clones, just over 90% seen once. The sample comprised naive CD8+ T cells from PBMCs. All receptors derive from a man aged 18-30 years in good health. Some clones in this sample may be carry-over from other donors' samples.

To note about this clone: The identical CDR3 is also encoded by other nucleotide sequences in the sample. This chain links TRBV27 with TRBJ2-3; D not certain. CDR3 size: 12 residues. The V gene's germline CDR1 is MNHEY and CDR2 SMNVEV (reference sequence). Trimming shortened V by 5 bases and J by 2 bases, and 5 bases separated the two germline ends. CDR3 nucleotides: TGTGCCAGCAGTCCTATCACAGATACGCAGTATTTT. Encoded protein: CASSPITDTQYF.

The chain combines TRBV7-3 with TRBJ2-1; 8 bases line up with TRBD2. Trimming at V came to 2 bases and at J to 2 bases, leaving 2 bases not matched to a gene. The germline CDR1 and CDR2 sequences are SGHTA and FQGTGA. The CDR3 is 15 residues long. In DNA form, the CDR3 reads TGTGCCAGCAGCTTACGTAGCGGGACCTACAATGAGCAGTTCTTC. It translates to CASSLRSGTYNEQFF.

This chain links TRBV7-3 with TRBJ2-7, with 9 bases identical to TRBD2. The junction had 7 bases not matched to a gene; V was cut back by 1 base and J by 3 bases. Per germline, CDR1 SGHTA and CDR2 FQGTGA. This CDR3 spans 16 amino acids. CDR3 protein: CASSLKAGGPIYEQYF. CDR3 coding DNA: TGTGCCAGCAGCTTAAAGGCGGGAGGGCCTATCTACGAGCAGTACTTC.

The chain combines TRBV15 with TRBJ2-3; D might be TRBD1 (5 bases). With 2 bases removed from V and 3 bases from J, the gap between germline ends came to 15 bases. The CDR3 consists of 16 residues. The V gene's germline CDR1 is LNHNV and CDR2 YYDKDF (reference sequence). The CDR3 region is CATSRPGDSLTDTQYF. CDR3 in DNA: TGTGCCACCAGCAGACCCGGCGACAGCCTAACAGATACGCAGTATTTT.

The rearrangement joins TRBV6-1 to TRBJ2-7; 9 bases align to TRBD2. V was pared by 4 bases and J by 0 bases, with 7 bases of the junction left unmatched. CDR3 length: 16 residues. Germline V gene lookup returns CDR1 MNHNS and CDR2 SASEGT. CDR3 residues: CASSARGSGSSYEQYF. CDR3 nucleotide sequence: TGTGCCAGCAGTGCCCGGGGTAGCGGGAGCTCCTACGAGCAGTACTTC.

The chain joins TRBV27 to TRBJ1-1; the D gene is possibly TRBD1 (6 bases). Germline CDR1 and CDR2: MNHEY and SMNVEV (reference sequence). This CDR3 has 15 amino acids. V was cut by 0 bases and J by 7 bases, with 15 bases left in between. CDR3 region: CASSLSGTPGDEAFF. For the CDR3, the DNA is TGTGCCAGCAGTTTATCCGGGACACCTGGGGATGAAGCTTTCTTT.

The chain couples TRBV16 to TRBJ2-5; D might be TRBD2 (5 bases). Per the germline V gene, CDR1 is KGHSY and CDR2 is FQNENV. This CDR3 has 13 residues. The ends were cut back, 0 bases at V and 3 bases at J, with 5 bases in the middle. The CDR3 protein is CASSQSGEETQYF. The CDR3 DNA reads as TGTGCCAGCAGCCAATCGGGAGAAGAGACCCAGTACTTC.

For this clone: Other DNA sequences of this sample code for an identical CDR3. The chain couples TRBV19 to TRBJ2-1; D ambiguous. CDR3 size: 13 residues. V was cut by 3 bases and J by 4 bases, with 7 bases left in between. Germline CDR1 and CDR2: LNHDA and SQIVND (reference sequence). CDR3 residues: CASSISSYNEQFF. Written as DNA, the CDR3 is TGTGCCAGTAGTATCAGCAGTTACAATGAGCAGTTCTTC.

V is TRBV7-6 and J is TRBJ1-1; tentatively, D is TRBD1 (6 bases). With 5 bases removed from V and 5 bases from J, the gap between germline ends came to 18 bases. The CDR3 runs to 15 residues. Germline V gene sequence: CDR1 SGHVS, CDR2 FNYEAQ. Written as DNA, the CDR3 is TGTGCCAGCAGCAAGACCAGGGGCCTTAATACTGAAGCTTTCTTT. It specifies CASSKTRGLNTEAFF.

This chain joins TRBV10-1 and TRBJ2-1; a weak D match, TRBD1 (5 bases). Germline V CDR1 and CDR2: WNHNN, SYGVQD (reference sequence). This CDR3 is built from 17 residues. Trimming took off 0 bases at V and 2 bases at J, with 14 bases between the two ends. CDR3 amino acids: CASSESGWGPPYNEQFF. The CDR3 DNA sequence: TGCGCCAGCAGTGAGTCGGGATGGGGCCCTCCCTACAATGAGCAGTTCTTC.

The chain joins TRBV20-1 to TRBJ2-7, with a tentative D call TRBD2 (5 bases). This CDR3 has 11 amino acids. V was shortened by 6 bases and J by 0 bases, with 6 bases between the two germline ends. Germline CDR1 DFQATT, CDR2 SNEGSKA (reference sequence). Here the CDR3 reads CSAAGSYEQYF. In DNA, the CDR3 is TGCAGTGCGGCGGGCTCCTACGAGCAGTACTTC.

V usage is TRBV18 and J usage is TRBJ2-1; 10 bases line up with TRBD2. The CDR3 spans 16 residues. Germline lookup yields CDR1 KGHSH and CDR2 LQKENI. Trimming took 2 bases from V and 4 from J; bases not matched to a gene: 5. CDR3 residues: CASSPETSGMYNEQFF. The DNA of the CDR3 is TGTGCCAGCTCACCAGAAACTAGCGGGATGTACAATGAGCAGTTCTTC. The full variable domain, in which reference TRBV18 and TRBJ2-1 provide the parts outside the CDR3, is NAGVMQNPRHLVRRRGQEARLRCSPMKGHSHVYWYRQLPEEGLKFMVYLQKENIIDESGMPKERFSAEFPKEGPSILRIQQVVRGDSAAYFCASSPETSGMYNEQFFGPGTRLTVL.

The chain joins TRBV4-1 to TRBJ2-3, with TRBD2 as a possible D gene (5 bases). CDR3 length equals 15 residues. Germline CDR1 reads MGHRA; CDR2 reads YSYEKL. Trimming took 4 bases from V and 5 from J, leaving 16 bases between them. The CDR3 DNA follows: TGCGCCAGCAGCCGGGGAGTGGCGGTGGGAGATACGCAGTATTTT. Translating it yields CASSRGVAVGDTQYF.

CDR3 amino acids: CSVSSRGLNTEAFF. CDR3 sequence (DNA): TGCAGCGTTTCTTCAAGGGGCCTGAACACTGAAGCTTTCTTT. The V call is TRBV29-1, the J call TRBJ1-1, with a weak D call TRBD1 (5 bases). Deletions cut 5 bases from V and 0 bases from J, with 13 bases between. Germline CDR1 and CDR2: SQVTM and ANQGSEA. This CDR3 is built from 14 residues.

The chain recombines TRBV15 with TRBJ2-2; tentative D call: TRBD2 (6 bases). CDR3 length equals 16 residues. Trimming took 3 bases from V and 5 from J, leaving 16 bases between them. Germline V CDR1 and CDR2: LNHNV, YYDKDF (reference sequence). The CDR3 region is CATSRAIGGLTGELFF. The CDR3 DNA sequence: TGTGCCACCAGCAGGGCGATCGGAGGGCTGACCGGGGAGCTGTTTTTT.

The CDR3, as DNA: TGTGCCAGCAGTCAACAGTATAGCAATCAGCCCCAGCATTTT. As protein: CASSQQYSNQPQHF. The chain links TRBV27 to TRBJ1-5; D remains unclear. The CDR3 has 14 residues. V gave up 5 bases and J gave up 0 bases, with 8 bases separating them. The germline V gene encodes CDR1 MNHEY and CDR2 SMNVEV (reference sequence).

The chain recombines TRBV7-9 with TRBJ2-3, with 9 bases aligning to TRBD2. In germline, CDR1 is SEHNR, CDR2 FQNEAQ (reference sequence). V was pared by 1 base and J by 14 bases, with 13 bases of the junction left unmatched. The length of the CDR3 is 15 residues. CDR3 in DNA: TGTGCCAGCAGCTTAGGCCTCGGGGGGACTAGCCTGCCGTATTTT. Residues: CASSLGLGGTSLPYF.

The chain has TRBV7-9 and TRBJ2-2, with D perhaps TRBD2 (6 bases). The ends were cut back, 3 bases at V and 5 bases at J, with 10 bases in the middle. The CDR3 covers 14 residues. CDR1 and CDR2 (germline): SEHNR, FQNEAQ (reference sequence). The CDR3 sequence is CASSLGGVTGELFF. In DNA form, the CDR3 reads TGTGCCAGCAGCTTGGGAGGTGTAACCGGGGAGCTGTTTTTT.

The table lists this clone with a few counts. CDR3 sequence: CASSSLIRSYTEAFF. CDR3 sequence (DNA): TGTGCCAGTAGTTCCTTGATCCGTAGTTACACTGAAGCTTTCTTT. The V gene is TRBV19, the J gene TRBJ1-1; the D is unclear. Trimming shortened V by 5 bases and J by 3 bases, and 16 bases separated the two germline ends. The CDR3 totals 15 residues. Germline assignment: CDR1 LNHDA and CDR2 SQIVND (reference sequence).

The CDR3 coding sequence is TGCAGCGCTATAAGCCAGGGTCCCTACGAGCAGTACTTC. The encoded protein is CSAISQGPYEQYF. The rearrangement uses TRBV29-1 and TRBJ2-7; D perhaps matches TRBD1 (5 bases). Germline lookup yields CDR1 SQVTM and CDR2 ANQGSEA. The CDR3 is 13 amino acids. V lost 7 bases, J lost 2 bases, and 15 bases lay in between.

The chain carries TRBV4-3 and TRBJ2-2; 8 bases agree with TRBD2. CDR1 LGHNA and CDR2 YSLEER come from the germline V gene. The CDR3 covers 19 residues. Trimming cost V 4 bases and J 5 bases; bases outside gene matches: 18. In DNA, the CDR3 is TGCGCCAGCAGCCCGCTCCGGACCGGGAGGGCCCGGGGGACCGGGGAGCTGTTTTTT. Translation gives CASSPLRTGRARGTGELFF.

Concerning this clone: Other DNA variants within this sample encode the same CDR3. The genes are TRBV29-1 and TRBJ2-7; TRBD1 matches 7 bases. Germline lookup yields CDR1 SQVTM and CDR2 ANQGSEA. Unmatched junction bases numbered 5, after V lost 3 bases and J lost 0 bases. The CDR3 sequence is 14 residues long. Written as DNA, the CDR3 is TGCAGCGTTGAGAAGACAGGGAGCTCCTACGAGCAGTACTTC. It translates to CSVEKTGSSYEQYF.

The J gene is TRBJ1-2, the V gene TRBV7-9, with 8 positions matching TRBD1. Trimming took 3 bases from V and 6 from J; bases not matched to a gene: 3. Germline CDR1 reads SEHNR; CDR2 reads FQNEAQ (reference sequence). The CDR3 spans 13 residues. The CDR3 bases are TGTGCCAGCAGCTTCAGGGGGCGCAATGGCTACACCTTC. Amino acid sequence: CASSFRGRNGYTF. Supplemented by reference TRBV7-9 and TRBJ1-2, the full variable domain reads DTGVSQNPRHKITKRGQNVTFRCDPISEHNRLYWYRQTLGQGPEFLTYFQNEAQLEKSRLLSDRFSAERPKGSFSTLEIQRTEQGDSAMYLCASSFRGRNGYTFGSGTRLTVV.

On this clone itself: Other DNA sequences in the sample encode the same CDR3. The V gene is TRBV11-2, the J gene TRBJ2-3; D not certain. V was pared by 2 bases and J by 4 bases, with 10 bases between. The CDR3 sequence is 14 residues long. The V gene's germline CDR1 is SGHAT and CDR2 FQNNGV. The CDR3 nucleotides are TGTGCCAGCAGCTTATTGGCCGGCGCAGATACGCAGTATTTT. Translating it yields CASSLLAGADTQYF.

CDR3 DNA: TGTGCCAGCAGCGCCAGGGTTATCTACTCTGGGGCCAACGTCCTGACTTTC. As protein: CASSARVIYSGANVLTF. The chain has TRBV9 and TRBJ2-6; a weak D match, TRBD1 (5 bases). Looked up from germline, CDR1 is SGDLS and CDR2 is YYNGEE. The CDR3 contains 17 residues. Trimming cost V 3 bases and J 0 bases, with 13 bases left between them.

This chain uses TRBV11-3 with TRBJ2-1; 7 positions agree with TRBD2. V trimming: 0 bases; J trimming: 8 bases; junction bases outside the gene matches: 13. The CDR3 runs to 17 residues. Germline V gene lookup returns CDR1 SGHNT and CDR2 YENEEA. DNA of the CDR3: TGTGCCAGCAGCTTAGATCCCACGGGAGGTGCTTTAGATGAGCAGTTCTTC. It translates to CASSLDPTGGALDEQFF.